The 9 T cell receptor beta chains given below trace back to one sample, sequenced in a study of shared clonotypes between healthy human individuals. Naivety among CD8 cells was defined by CD45RO negativity and positive CCR7 selection, thereby excluding terminally differentiated effector memory CD45RA+ cells. Sequencing was performed with immunoSEQ multiplex PCR; in TCRdb, only in-frame clones are kept and a portion is missing. Among more than 2 million clones listed, over 85% were seen once. The specimen was naive CD8+ T cells from PBMCs. All receptors derive from a man aged 18 to 30 in good health. Some clones in this sample may be carry-over from other donors' samples.

The V call is TRBV29-1, the J call TRBJ2-3, with TRBD2 matching 8 bases. The junction had 20 bases not matched to a gene; V was cut back by 6 bases and J by 12 bases. The CDR3 length is 15 residues. The V gene's germline CDR1 is SQVTM and CDR2 ANQGSEA. This chain's CDR3 is CSVGGLLAGRYSQYF. CDR3 bases: TGCAGCGTGGGGGGGCTGCTAGCGGGCCGTTACTCTCAGTATTTT.

This clone occurred once. The V gene is TRBV10-3, the J gene TRBJ2-3; D not certain. Germline CDR1 is ENHRY and CDR2 is SYGVKD. The CDR3 consists of 13 residues. V was cut by 6 bases and J by 4 bases, with 11 bases left in between. CDR3 residues: CAIRRPSPDTQYF. The DNA for the CDR3 is TGTGCCATCAGGAGACCCTCCCCAGATACGCAGTATTTT.

The chain is built from TRBV4-1 and TRBJ1-2, with 8 bases identical to TRBD1. V lost 0 bases to trimming and J lost 3 bases; unmatched junction nucleotides: 6. CDR1 and CDR2 (germline): MGHRA, YSYEKL. The CDR3 is 16 amino acids. CDR3 loop: CASSQDGTGYDYGYTF. CDR3 nucleotide sequence: TGCGCCAGCAGCCAAGACGGGACAGGTTACGACTATGGCTACACCTTC.

The V call is TRBV13, the J call TRBJ1-4; 11 bases align to TRBD1. Per the germline V gene, CDR1 is PRHDT and CDR2 is FYEKMQ (reference sequence). The ends lost 4 bases at V and 8 bases at J; junction bases unmatched: 9. This CDR3 region has 16 residues. In DNA form, the CDR3 reads TGTGCCAGCAGCTCGAACGCCGGGACAGGGGGAGAAAAACTGTTTTTT. Protein product: CASSSNAGTGGEKLFF.

The J gene is TRBJ2-7, the V gene TRBV7-3; 7 bases align to TRBD2. Germline-derived CDR1 and CDR2 are SGHTA and FQGTGA. The CDR3 has 16 residues. V lost 0 bases and J lost 4; bases outside the gene matches: 9. The CDR3 protein is CASSLTAGALTYEQYF. CDR3 coding DNA: TGTGCCAGCAGCTTAACCGCGGGAGCCCTCACTTACGAGCAGTACTTC.

V usage is TRBV27 and J usage is TRBJ2-7; D is unclear. The CDR3 totals 13 residues. Germline V lookup: CDR1 MNHEY, CDR2 SMNVEV (reference sequence). The ends were cut back, 8 bases at V and 3 bases at J, with 14 bases in the middle. This CDR3 reads CASGLSSIYEQYF. The DNA of the CDR3 is TGTGCCAGCGGGCTTAGCAGTATCTACGAGCAGTACTTC.

The chain carries TRBV6-5 and TRBJ2-5; 8 nucleotides match TRBD1. CDR1 is MNHEY, CDR2 SVGAGI, per germline. After removal of 0 bases from V and 4 bases from J, the junction contained 1 base not matched to a gene. The CDR3 sequence is 14 residues long. Here the CDR3 DNA reads TGTGCCAGCAGTTACTCGACAGGGGCAGAGACCCAGTACTTC. Amino acids: CASSYSTGAETQYF.

The gene calls are TRBV7-9 and TRBJ1-2; D is possibly TRBD1 (5 bases). The germline V and J ends were trimmed by 1 base and 4 bases, with 10 bases remaining between them. This CDR3 spans 14 amino acids. Germline CDR1 is SEHNR and CDR2 is FQNEAQ (reference sequence). Here the CDR3 DNA reads TGTGCCAGCAGCTTAGTGGGGCCGAGCTATGGCTACACCTTC. It codes for CASSLVGPSYGYTF. Full variable domain (remainder filled in from reference TRBV7-9 and TRBJ1-2): DTGVSQNPRHKITKRGQNVTFRCDPISEHNRLYWYRQTLGQGPEFLTYFQNEAQLEKSRLLSDRFSAERPKGSFSTLEIQRTEQGDSAMYLCASSLVGPSYGYTFGSGTRLTVV.

The CDR3 DNA is TGTGCCAGTAGTATAGTCCGGGTCAATGAGCAGTTCTTC. Its translation: CASSIVRVNEQFF. V usage is TRBV19 and J usage is TRBJ2-1; D call uncertain. This CDR3 has 13 residues. V dropped 1 base and J dropped 6 bases, with 7 bases sitting between them. The germline CDR1 and CDR2 sequences are LNHDA and SQIVND (reference sequence).